This T cell receptor beta chain comes out of a study of vaccination and CD4 T cells after COVID-19. One entry per CDR3 protein, called by TCRdb with MiXCR from the PCR reads. Altogether about 28,000 distinct CDR3 sequences are present, approximately 48% being singletons, with the ten largest covering under 6.5%. Time point of the sample: late sampling 161 to 241 days after vaccination in a few convalescent patients. This clonotype was observed a few times. This CDR3 is 12 amino acids long. Trimming took off 4 bases at V and 7 bases at J, with 8 bases between the two ends. Germline CDR1 is SGHTA and CDR2 is FQGNSA.

The source of this sequence is a human donor who had recovered from COVID-19. V is TRBV7-2 and J is TRBJ1-5; D not certain. This specimen was CD4+ T cells from blood, taken about 7 months after SARS-CoV-2 vaccination. The CDR3 DNA is TGTGCCAGCAGCTCCCGCGGGCAGCCCCAGCATTTT. As protein: CASSSRGQPQHF.